The rows below give T cell receptor beta chains drawn from one sample of a study of blood T cells in healthy people across ages. From the 5' RACE reads, TCRdb called clonotypes with MiXCR, one entry per CDR3 protein. The sample has 630,000 or so distinct CDR3 sequences; 32% are singletons. What was sequenced was blood. The receptors come from a woman older than 75 in good health. The CDR3 runs from the conserved cysteine through the conserved F or W. D genes are given only for firm matches. For some rows the clone size is stated as once, few or many, or as a class when expanded; others skip it.

D gene: -
clone size: few
V gene: TRBV29-1
J gene: TRBJ2-7
CDR3 protein: CSAATRSYEQYF
CDR3 DNA: TGCAGCGCTGCAACCCGCTCCTACGAGCAGTACTTC

D gene: -
clone size: -
V gene: TRBV12-3/TRBV12-4
J gene: TRBJ2-3
CDR3 protein: CASSLLVLSADTQYF
CDR3 DNA: TGTGCCAGCAGTCTATTAGTCTTAAGCGCAGATACGCAGTATTTT

D gene: TRBD1
clone size: -
V gene: TRBV30
J gene: TRBJ1-1
CDR3 protein: CAWSPGGDTEAFF
CDR3 DNA: TGTGCCTGGAGCCCAGGGGGGGACACTGAAGCTTTCTTT

D gene: -
clone size: -
V gene: TRBV7-9
J gene: TRBJ1-2
CDR3 protein: CASIENSLGYTF
CDR3 DNA: TGTGCCAGCATCGAAAACAGTCTTGGCTACACCTTC

D gene: TRBD1
clone size: -
V gene: TRBV20-1
J gene: TRBJ2-1
CDR3 protein: CSAPRPRQGDNEQFF
CDR3 DNA: TGCAGTGCTCCTAGGCCCCGACAGGGGGACAATGAGCAGTTCTTC

D gene: -
clone size: -
V gene: TRBV28
J gene: TRBJ2-4
CDR3 protein: CASSGGGRLAKNIQYF
CDR3 DNA: TGTGCCAGCAGTGGAGGGGGCAGACTAGCCAAAAACATTCAGTACTTC

D gene: TRBD1
clone size: many
V gene: TRBV13
J gene: TRBJ2-1
CDR3 protein: CASSETGAPYNEQFF
CDR3 DNA: TGTGCCAGCAGCGAAACAGGGGCGCCCTACAATGAGCAGTTCTTC

D gene: -
clone size: few
V gene: TRBV7-2
J gene: TRBJ2-7
CDR3 protein: CASSLDPRQFREQYF
CDR3 DNA: TGTGCCAGCAGCCTCGACCCCCGCCAGTTTCGCGAGCAGTACTTC

D gene: -
clone size: many
V gene: TRBV6-2/TRBV6-3
J gene: TRBJ2-7
CDR3 protein: CASSPTELQQYF
CDR3 DNA: TGTGCCAGCAGTCCGACGGAGCTCCAGCAGTACTTC

D gene: TRBD2
clone size: many
V gene: TRBV6-5
J gene: TRBJ2-7
CDR3 protein: CASSYSRTSTYEQYF
CDR3 DNA: TGTGCCAGCAGTTACTCTAGGACTAGCACCTACGAGCAGTACTTC

D gene: -
clone size: -
V gene: TRBV25-1
J gene: TRBJ2-1
CDR3 protein: CASSGDFGTTMRQFF
CDR3 DNA: TGTGCCAGCAGTGGGGATTTCGGGACGACAATGAGGCAGTTCTTC

D gene: -
clone size: -
V gene: TRBV7-9
J gene: TRBJ2-3
CDR3 protein: CASSSRLVGTDTQYF
CDR3 DNA: TGTGCCAGCAGCTCCCGACTAGTTGGCACAGATACGCAGTATTTT

D gene: -
clone size: few
V gene: TRBV20-1
J gene: TRBJ2-5
CDR3 protein: CSATAPGDTFSDERYF
CDR3 DNA: TGCAGTGCAACGGCCCCCGGTGACACCTTTTCGGACGAGCGGTACTTC

D gene: -
clone size: -
V gene: TRBV12-3/TRBV12-4
J gene: TRBJ1-5
CDR3 protein: CASRNVGNQPQHF
CDR3 DNA: TGTGCCAGCAGGAACGTCGGCAATCAGCCCCAGCATTTT

D gene: TRBD2
clone size: many
V gene: TRBV11-2
J gene: TRBJ2-1
CDR3 protein: CASSLGGGNDEQFF
CDR3 DNA: TGTGCCAGCAGCTTAGGCGGGGGAAACGATGAGCAGTTCTTC

D gene: -
clone size: once
V gene: TRBV7-6
J gene: TRBJ2-2
CDR3 protein: CASSLRVTGELFF
CDR3 DNA: TGTGCCAGCAGCTTACGGGTCACCGGGGAGCTGTTTTTT

D gene: -
clone size: many
V gene: TRBV6-5
J gene: TRBJ2-7
CDR3 protein: CASSSGVAGGYEQYF
CDR3 DNA: TGTGCCAGCAGTTCCGGGGTGGCAGGGGGGTACGAGCAGTACTTC

D gene: -
clone size: many
V gene: TRBV30
J gene: TRBJ2-1
CDR3 protein: CAWRRSDYNEQFF
CDR3 DNA: TGTGCCTGGAGACGTTCTGACTACAATGAGCAGTTCTTC

D gene: TRBD2
clone size: many
V gene: TRBV7-2
J gene: TRBJ2-3
CDR3 protein: CASSPRLAGAGTDTQYF
CDR3 DNA: TGTGCCAGCAGCCCCCGACTAGCGGGGGCCGGAACAGATACGCAGTATTTT

D gene: TRBD1
clone size: few
V gene: TRBV20-1
J gene: TRBJ2-5
CDR3 protein: CSARVGQGKLETQYF
CDR3 DNA: TGCAGTGCTAGAGTGGGACAGGGAAAACTAGAGACCCAGTACTTC

D gene: -
clone size: -
V gene: TRBV19
J gene: TRBJ1-2
CDR3 protein: CASAPGTYPGYTF
CDR3 DNA: TGTGCCAGCGCCCCCGGGACATATCCTGGCTACACCTTC

D gene: TRBD1
clone size: few
V gene: TRBV6-1
J gene: TRBJ2-4
CDR3 protein: CASSTGQGRNIAKNIQYF
CDR3 DNA: TGTGCCAGCAGTACGGGACAGGGGCGCAACATAGCCAAAAACATTCAGTACTTC

D gene: -
clone size: few
V gene: TRBV2
J gene: TRBJ1-5
CDR3 protein: CASRGAKQPQHF
CDR3 DNA: TGTGCCAGCCGGGGGGCCAAGCAGCCCCAGCATTTT

D gene: TRBD2
clone size: -
V gene: TRBV20-1
J gene: TRBJ2-5
CDR3 protein: CSARGGERGGGQETQYF
CDR3 DNA: TGCAGTGCTAGAGGCGGAGAGCGGGGGGGAGGGCAAGAGACCCAGTACTTC

D gene: -
clone size: many
V gene: TRBV29-1
J gene: TRBJ2-7
CDR3 protein: CSVATGRDTGYEQYF
CDR3 DNA: TGCAGCGTTGCGACAGGAAGGGATACGGGATACGAGCAGTACTTC

D gene: -
clone size: -
V gene: TRBV5-4
J gene: TRBJ2-7
CDR3 protein: CASRPGEAYEQYF
CDR3 DNA: TGTGCCAGCAGACCCGGCGAGGCCTACGAGCAGTACTTC

D gene: -
clone size: -
V gene: TRBV5-1
J gene: TRBJ2-2
CDR3 protein: CASSLSQINTGELFF
CDR3 DNA: TGCGCCAGCAGCTTGTCTCAGATAAACACCGGGGAGCTGTTTTTT

D gene: -
clone size: few
V gene: TRBV10-3
J gene: TRBJ1-1
CDR3 protein: CASGAHGAGREFTEAFF
CDR3 DNA: TGTGCCAGCGGCGCCCACGGGGCAGGGCGGGAGTTCACTGAAGCTTTCTTT

D gene: -
clone size: many
V gene: TRBV7-3
J gene: TRBJ2-7
CDR3 protein: CASAGWKNEQYF
CDR3 DNA: TGTGCCAGCGCCGGTTGGAAGAACGAGCAGTACTTC

D gene: TRBD2
clone size: many
V gene: TRBV12-3/TRBV12-4
J gene: TRBJ2-7
CDR3 protein: CASGGGPYEQYF
CDR3 DNA: TGTGCCAGCGGGGGGGGACCCTACGAGCAGTACTTC

D gene: -
clone size: -
V gene: TRBV30
J gene: TRBJ1-1
CDR3 protein: CAWSVGRVDTEAFF
CDR3 DNA: TGTGCCTGGAGTGTAGGCAGGGTCGACACTGAAGCTTTCTTT

D gene: -
clone size: -
V gene: TRBV7-3
J gene: TRBJ2-1
CDR3 protein: CASSLQSDRDYNEQFF
CDR3 DNA: TGTGCCAGCAGCTTGCAGAGCGACAGAGACTACAATGAGCAGTTCTTC

D gene: -
clone size: -
V gene: TRBV7-6
J gene: TRBJ1-2
CDR3 protein: CASSENRVGGYTF
CDR3 DNA: TGTGCCAGCAGCGAAAACAGGGTCGGAGGCTACACCTTC

D gene: -
clone size: few
V gene: TRBV15
J gene: TRBJ2-6
CDR3 protein: CATSRDGRRALRANVLTF
CDR3 DNA: TGTGCCACCAGCAGAGATGGGCGTCGGGCCCTAAGGGCCAACGTCCTGACTTTC

D gene: -
clone size: many
V gene: TRBV11-1
J gene: TRBJ2-6
CDR3 protein: CASSPRRAGPSGANVLTF
CDR3 DNA: TGTGCCAGCAGCCCCCGTAGGGCAGGTCCCTCTGGGGCCAACGTCCTGACTTTC

D gene: -
clone size: -
V gene: TRBV20-1
J gene: TRBJ1-4
CDR3 protein: CGAPRDADDEKLFF
CDR3 DNA: TGCGGTGCGCCCAGGGACGCGGATGATGAAAAACTGTTTTTT

D gene: -
clone size: once
V gene: TRBV7-2
J gene: TRBJ1-2
CDR3 protein: CASSIARTNYGYTF
CDR3 DNA: TGTGCCAGCAGCATAGCACGGACTAACTATGGCTACACCTTC

D gene: TRBD1
clone size: few
V gene: TRBV30
J gene: TRBJ1-6
CDR3 protein: CAWSGGTGGNSPLHF
CDR3 DNA: TGTGCCTGGAGTGGGGGGACAGGGGGAAATTCACCCCTCCACTTT

D gene: -
clone size: many
V gene: TRBV6-5
J gene: TRBJ2-3
CDR3 protein: CASSYRGSLTDTQYF
CDR3 DNA: TGTGCCAGCAGTTACCGGGGCTCTCTCACAGATACGCAGTATTTT

D gene: TRBD1
clone size: few
V gene: TRBV28
J gene: TRBJ1-5
CDR3 protein: CASSALDRARQPQHF
CDR3 DNA: TGTGCCAGCAGTGCCCTCGACAGGGCCCGGCAGCCCCAGCATTTT

D gene: -
clone size: -
V gene: TRBV20-1
J gene: TRBJ1-5
CDR3 protein: CSARREGGTDSNQPQHF
CDR3 DNA: TGCAGTGCTAGAAGAGAAGGTGGGACGGATAGCAATCAGCCCCAGCATTTT

D gene: TRBD2
clone size: many
V gene: TRBV20-1
J gene: TRBJ2-1
CDR3 protein: CSARPSGGANEQFF
CDR3 DNA: TGCAGTGCTAGACCTAGCGGGGGGGCCAATGAGCAGTTCTTC

D gene: TRBD1
clone size: -
V gene: TRBV27
J gene: TRBJ2-7
CDR3 protein: CASSLDRGPLYEQYF
CDR3 DNA: TGCGCCAGCAGCTTGGACAGGGGGCCCTTATACGAGCAGTACTTC

D gene: -
clone size: many
V gene: TRBV5-1
J gene: TRBJ2-5
CDR3 protein: CASSLHQETQYF
CDR3 DNA: TGCGCCAGCAGCTTGCACCAAGAGACCCAGTACTTC

D gene: TRBD1
clone size: -
V gene: TRBV20-1
J gene: TRBJ2-1
CDR3 protein: CSARRTGNNEQFF
CDR3 DNA: TGCAGTGCTAGGAGGACAGGGAACAATGAGCAGTTCTTC

D gene: TRBD2
clone size: few
V gene: TRBV7-2
J gene: TRBJ2-3
CDR3 protein: CASSVPLAGVGGTQYF
CDR3 DNA: TGTGCCAGCAGCGTGCCCCTAGCGGGGGTTGGAGGTACGCAGTATTTT